This is a list of T cell receptor beta chains from one sample in a study of T-cell memory formation after mild COVID-19. A single record per CDR3 protein comes from TCRdb applying MiXCR to the 5' RACE reads. The sample holds 11,000 to 15,000 distinct CDR3 sequences; roughly 19% are singletons and the top ten take around 45%. Sequencing was performed on PBMCs or a T cell subset sorted from them (not recorded which). These receptors all come from an adult woman who had mild COVID-19 (a few samples of this study predate the infection). Cell type and time point are not known. Each CDR3 is given with its conserved first and last residue. Each record gives: J gene, D gene, V gene, clone size, CDR3 protein, CDR3 DNA. The D gene is left open where the match is weak. The listing skips clone size in some rows; elsewhere it reads once, few, many or a size class.

TRBJ1-3,-,TRBV5-1,many,CASSLDAGAGNTIYF,TGCGCCAGCAGCTTGGACGCAGGGGCTGGAAACACCATATATTTT
TRBJ2-2,TRBD2,TRBV9,many,CASSAPLAGVYSTGELFF,TGTGCCAGCAGCGCCCCTCTAGCGGGAGTTTATAGCACCGGGGAGCTGTTTTTT
TRBJ2-7,-,TRBV6-6,many,CASSHRVGSYEQYF,TGTGCCAGCAGCCACCGGGTTGGATCCTACGAGCAGTACTTC
TRBJ2-3,-,TRBV7-9,many,CATRNGASGSTDTQYF,TGTGCCACCCGAAATGGTGCCAGCGGGAGCACAGATACGCAGTATTTT
TRBJ2-7,TRBD2,TRBV20-1,-,CSARTSGGNEQYF,TGCAGTGCTCGGACTAGCGGAGGAAACGAGCAGTACTTC
TRBJ2-5,-,TRBV25-1,once,CASSGAGTQYF,TGTGCCAGCAGCGGGGCGGGGACCCAGTACTTC
TRBJ2-3,TRBD2,TRBV15,-,CATSRGSSGVGDTQYF,TGTGCCACCAGCAGGGGCTCTAGCGGAGTGGGCGATACGCAGTATTTT
TRBJ1-2,-,TRBV6-6,many,CASSYSGRVYGYTF,TGTGCCAGCAGTTACTCTGGACGGGTCTATGGCTACACCTTC
TRBJ2-7,-,TRBV6-5,many,CASSPSRVEQYF,TGTGCCAGCAGCCCCTCCAGGGTCGAGCAGTACTTC
TRBJ2-7,TRBD1,TRBV19,many,CASSIRTGKPSYEQYF,TGTGCCAGTAGTATACGGACAGGAAAACCTTCCTACGAGCAGTACTTC
TRBJ2-7,-,TRBV5-1,many,CASSLVGEQRGLMGFYEQYF,TGCGCCAGCAGCTTGGTGGGGGAGCAGAGGGGGTTGATGGGATTCTACGAGCAGTACTTC
TRBJ1-1,-,TRBV4-3,many,CASSQDGGRGDTEAFF,TGCGCCAGCAGCCAAGATGGGGGCAGGGGAGACACTGAAGCTTTCTTT
TRBJ1-1,-,TRBV11-1,many,CASSTDANTEAFF,TGTGCCAGCAGCACGGACGCGAACACTGAAGCTTTCTTT
TRBJ2-7,-,TRBV20-1,many,CSASFSEGAYEQYF,TGCAGTGCTAGCTTTAGCGAGGGCGCCTACGAGCAGTACTTC
TRBJ2-4,-,TRBV12-3/TRBV12-4,many,CASSLGVAKNIQYF,TGTGCCAGCAGTTTAGGGGTAGCCAAAAACATTCAGTACTTC
TRBJ2-3,TRBD2,TRBV24-1,few,CATSDPLGLAGADTQYF,TGTGCCACCAGTGATCCGTTGGGACTAGCGGGCGCAGATACGCAGTATTTT
TRBJ1-5,-,TRBV20-1,-,CSAETADQPQHF,TGCAGTGCCGAGACAGCCGATCAGCCCCAGCATTTT
TRBJ2-5,TRBD1,TRBV7-8,many,CASSGPRRGPQETQYF,TGTGCCAGCAGTGGTCCTCGCAGGGGGCCCCAAGAGACCCAGTACTTC
TRBJ2-5,TRBD2,TRBV15,many,CATSRESGVRRTSQETQYF,TGTGCCACCAGCAGAGAAAGCGGGGTTAGGCGGACTAGTCAGGAGACCCAGTACTTC
TRBJ2-1,-,TRBV7-3,many,CASSLVGTPTYNEQFF,TGTGCCAGCAGCTTAGTCGGGACCCCGACCTACAATGAGCAGTTCTTC
TRBJ1-1,-,TRBV5-6,many,CASSLIRGNTEAFF,TGTGCCAGCAGCCTGATAAGGGGGAACACTGAAGCTTTCTTT
TRBJ2-5,-,TRBV12-2,-,CASRLLAGGPNGETQYF,TGTGCAAGTCGCCTATTAGCGGGGGGGCCGAACGGAGAGACCCAGTACTTC
TRBJ2-7,-,TRBV6-6,many,CASSYPRDEQYF,TGTGCCAGCAGTTATCCCAGGGACGAGCAGTACTTC
TRBJ2-7,TRBD2,TRBV11-2,many,CASSSVFRLAGGPYEQYF,TGTGCCAGCAGCTCGGTATTCCGACTAGCGGGAGGACCCTACGAGCAGTACTTC
TRBJ1-2,-,TRBV15,-,CATSRDRSGFYGYTF,TGTGCCACCAGCAGAGATCGATCGGGTTTCTATGGCTACACCTTC
TRBJ2-2,-,TRBV2,many,CASRTIAGELFF,TGTGCCAGCAGAACGATTGCCGGGGAGCTGTTTTTT
TRBJ2-7,TRBD2,TRBV20-1,many,CSAPPQVDGLEPYEQYF,TGCAGTGCTCCCCCCCAAGTGGATGGACTAGAACCTTACGAGCAGTACTTC
TRBJ1-5,-,TRBV6-6,many,CASSPGVGGFNQPQHF,TGTGCCAGCAGCCCCGGGGTAGGGGGATTTAATCAGCCCCAGCATTTT
TRBJ2-7,TRBD1,TRBV7-2,-,CASSLAPGGRSEQYF,TGTGCCAGCAGCTTAGCGCCAGGGGGCCGGTCCGAGCAGTACTTC
TRBJ1-1,-,TRBV12-3/TRBV12-4,-,CASSPPLLGTEAFF,TGTGCCAGCAGTCCCCCTCTACTGGGCACTGAAGCTTTCTTT
TRBJ1-2,TRBD1,TRBV24-1,many,CATSDWTDRGYGYTF,TGTGCCACCAGTGATTGGACGGACAGGGGCTATGGCTACACCTTC
TRBJ2-1,-,TRBV7-6,many,CASSLAANEQFF,TGTGCCAGCAGCTTAGCTGCCAATGAGCAGTTCTTC
TRBJ2-3,TRBD2,TRBV9,many,CASSSLAGGGTDTQYF,TGTGCCAGCAGTTCTTTAGCGGGAGGGGGAACAGATACGCAGTATTTT
TRBJ1-2,-,TRBV29-1,medium-sized,CSVEWGNYGYTF,TGCAGCGTTGAATGGGGGAACTATGGCTACACCTTC
TRBJ2-1,-,TRBV6-2/TRBV6-3,many,CASSYYQNEQFF,TGTGCCAGCAGTTACTATCAGAATGAGCAGTTCTTC
TRBJ2-7,-,TRBV4-1,many,CASSTDSYEQYF,TGCGCCAGCAGCACAGATAGCTACGAGCAGTACTTC
TRBJ1-1,-,TRBV25-1,many,CASSPFEAGRSTEAFF,TGTGCCAGCAGCCCCTTCGAGGCGGGGCGGAGCACTGAAGCTTTCTTT
TRBJ2-1,TRBD2,TRBV27,many,CASSSAGGLSWAHNEQFF,TGTGCCAGCAGCTCAGCGGGGGGGCTTTCTTGGGCCCACAATGAGCAGTTCTTC
TRBJ2-7,-,TRBV7-2,many,CASGPPGYEQYF,TGTGCCAGCGGACCCCCGGGTTACGAGCAGTACTTC
TRBJ2-7,-,TRBV4-2,many,CASSQESNWAGTYEQYF,TGTGCCAGCAGCCAAGAGTCCAACTGGGCGGGGACCTACGAGCAGTACTTC
TRBJ1-1,-,TRBV20-1,many,CSAPGENTEAFF,TGCAGTGCCCCCGGGGAGAACACTGAAGCTTTCTTT
TRBJ1-2,-,TRBV7-3,-,CASSLDPAGGYTF,TGTGCCAGCAGCTTGGACCCAGCTGGTGGCTACACCTTC
TRBJ1-6,-,TRBV11-3,-,CASSLGGASPLHF,TGTGCCAGCAGCTTAGGAGGGGCGTCACCCCTCCACTTT